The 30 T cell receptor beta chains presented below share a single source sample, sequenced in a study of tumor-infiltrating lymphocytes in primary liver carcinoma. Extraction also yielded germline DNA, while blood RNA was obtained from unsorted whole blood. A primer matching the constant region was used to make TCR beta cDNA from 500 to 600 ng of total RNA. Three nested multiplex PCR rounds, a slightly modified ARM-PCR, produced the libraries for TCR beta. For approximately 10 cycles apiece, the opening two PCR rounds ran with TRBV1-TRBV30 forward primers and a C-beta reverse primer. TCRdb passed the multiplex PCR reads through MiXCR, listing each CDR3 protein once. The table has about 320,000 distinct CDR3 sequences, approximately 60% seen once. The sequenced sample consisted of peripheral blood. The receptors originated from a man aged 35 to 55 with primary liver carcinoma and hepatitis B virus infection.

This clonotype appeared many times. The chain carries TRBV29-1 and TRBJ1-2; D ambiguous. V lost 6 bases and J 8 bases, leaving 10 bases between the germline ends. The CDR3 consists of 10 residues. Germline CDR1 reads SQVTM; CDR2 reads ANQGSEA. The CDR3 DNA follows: TGCAGCGTGGACCTCGGGGGCTACACCTTC. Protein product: CSVDLGGYTF.

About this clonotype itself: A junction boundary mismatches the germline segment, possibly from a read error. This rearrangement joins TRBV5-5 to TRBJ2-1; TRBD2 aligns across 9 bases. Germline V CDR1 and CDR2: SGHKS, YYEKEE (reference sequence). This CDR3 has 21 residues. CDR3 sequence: CASSWTAQTDGLASPYDEQFF. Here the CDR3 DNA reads TGTGCCAGCAGCTGGACGGCCCAGACAGACGGACTAGCGAGCCCCTACGATGAGCAGTTCTTC.

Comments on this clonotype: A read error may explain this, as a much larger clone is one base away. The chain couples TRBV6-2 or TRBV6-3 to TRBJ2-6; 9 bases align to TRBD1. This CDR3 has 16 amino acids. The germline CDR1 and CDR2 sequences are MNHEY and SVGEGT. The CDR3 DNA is TGTGCCAGCAGAAAACAGGGGGCATCTGGGGCCAACGTCCAGACTTTC. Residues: CASRKQGASGANVQTF.

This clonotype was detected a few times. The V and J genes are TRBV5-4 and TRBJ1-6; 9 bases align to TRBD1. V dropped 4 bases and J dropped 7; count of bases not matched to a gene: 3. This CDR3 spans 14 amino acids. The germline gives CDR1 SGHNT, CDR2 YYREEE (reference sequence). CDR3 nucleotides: TGTGCCAGCAGCACGGACAGGGGAAATTCACCCCTCCACTTT. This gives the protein CASSTDRGNSPLHF.

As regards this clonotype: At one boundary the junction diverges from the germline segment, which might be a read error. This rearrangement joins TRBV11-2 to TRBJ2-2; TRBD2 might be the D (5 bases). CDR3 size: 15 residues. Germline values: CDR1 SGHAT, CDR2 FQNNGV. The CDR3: CASSLARRNTWELFF. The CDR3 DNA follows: TGTGCCAGCAGCTTAGCCAGGAGGAACACCTGGGAGCTGTTTTTT.

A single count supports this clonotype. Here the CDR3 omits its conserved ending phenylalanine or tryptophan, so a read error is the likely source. DNA for the CDR3: TGCGCCAGCAGCCAAACAGGGGGCTTGGGCACTGAAGCTTTCCTT. Amino acids: CASSQTGGLGTEAFL. This chain connects TRBV5-1 to TRBJ1-1, with 9 bases lining up with TRBD1. J was trimmed by 4 bases and V by 4 bases; bases with no gene match: 8. The CDR3 consists of 15 residues. CDR1 is SGHRS, CDR2 YFSETQ, per germline.

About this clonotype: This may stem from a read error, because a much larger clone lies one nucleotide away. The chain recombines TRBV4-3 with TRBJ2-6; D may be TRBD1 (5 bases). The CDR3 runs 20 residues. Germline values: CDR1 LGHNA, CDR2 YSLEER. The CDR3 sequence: CVSSQGSNLVGLSGANVLTF. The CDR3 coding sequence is TGTGTCAGCAGCCAAGGGTCGAATCTAGTGGGGCTCTCTGGGGCCAACGTCCTGACTTTC.

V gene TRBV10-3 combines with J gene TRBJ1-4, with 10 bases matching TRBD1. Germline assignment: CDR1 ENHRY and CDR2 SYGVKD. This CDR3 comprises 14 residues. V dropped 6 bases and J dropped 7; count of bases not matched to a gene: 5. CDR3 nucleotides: TGTGCCATCAGGCGACAGGGGGCGAGTGAAAAACTGTTTTTT. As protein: CAIRRQGASEKLFF.

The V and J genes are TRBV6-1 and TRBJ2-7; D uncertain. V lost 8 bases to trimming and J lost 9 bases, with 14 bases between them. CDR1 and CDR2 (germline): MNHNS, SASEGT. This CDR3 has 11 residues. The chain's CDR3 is CASGGVGTQYF. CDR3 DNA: TGTGCCAGCGGTGGTGTCGGAACGCAGTACTTC.

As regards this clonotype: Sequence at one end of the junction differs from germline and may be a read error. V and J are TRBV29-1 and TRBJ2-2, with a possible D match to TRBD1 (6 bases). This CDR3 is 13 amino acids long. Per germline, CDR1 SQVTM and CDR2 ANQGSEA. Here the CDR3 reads CSVAQGRAGELLF. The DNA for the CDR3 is TGCAGCGTCGCACAGGGACGCGCCGGGGAGCTGCTTTTT.

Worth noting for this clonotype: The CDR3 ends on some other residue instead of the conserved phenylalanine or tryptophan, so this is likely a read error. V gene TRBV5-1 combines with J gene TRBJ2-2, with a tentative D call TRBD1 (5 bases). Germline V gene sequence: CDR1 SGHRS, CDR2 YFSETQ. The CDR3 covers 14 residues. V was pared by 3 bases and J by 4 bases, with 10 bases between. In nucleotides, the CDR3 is TGCGCCAGCAGCTCAGGACAAGTCACCGGGGAGCTGTTTTCT. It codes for CASSSGQVTGELFS.

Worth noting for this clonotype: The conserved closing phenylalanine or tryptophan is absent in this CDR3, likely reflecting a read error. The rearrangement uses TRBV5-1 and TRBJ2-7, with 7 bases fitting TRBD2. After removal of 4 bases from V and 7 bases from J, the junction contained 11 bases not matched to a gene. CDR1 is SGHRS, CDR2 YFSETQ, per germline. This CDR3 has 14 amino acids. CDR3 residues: CASSPIEGGVEQYS. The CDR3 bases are TGCGCCAGCAGCCCAATCGAGGGAGGGGTTGAGCAGTACTCC.

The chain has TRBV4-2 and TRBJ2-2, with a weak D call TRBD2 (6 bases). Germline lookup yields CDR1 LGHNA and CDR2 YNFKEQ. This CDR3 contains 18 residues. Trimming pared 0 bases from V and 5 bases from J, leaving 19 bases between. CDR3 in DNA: TGTGCCAGCAGCCAAGAGCTGGTTAGGACTATGAATACCGGGGAGCTGTTTTTT. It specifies CASSQELVRTMNTGELFF.

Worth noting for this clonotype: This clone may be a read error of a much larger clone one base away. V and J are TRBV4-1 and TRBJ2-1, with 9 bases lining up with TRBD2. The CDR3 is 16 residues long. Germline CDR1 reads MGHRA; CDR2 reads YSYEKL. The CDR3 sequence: CACSPSLAGLYNEQFF. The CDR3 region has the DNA TGCGCCTGCAGCCCGAGCCTAGCGGGATTATACAATGAGCAGTTCTTC.

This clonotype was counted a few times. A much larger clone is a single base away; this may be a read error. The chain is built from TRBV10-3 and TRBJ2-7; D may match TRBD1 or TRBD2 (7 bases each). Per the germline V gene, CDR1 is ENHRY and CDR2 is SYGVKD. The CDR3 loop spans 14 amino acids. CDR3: CAVRPGGASGEQYF. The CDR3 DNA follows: TGTGCCGTCAGGCCAGGGGGGGCCTCCGGAGAGCAGTACTTC.

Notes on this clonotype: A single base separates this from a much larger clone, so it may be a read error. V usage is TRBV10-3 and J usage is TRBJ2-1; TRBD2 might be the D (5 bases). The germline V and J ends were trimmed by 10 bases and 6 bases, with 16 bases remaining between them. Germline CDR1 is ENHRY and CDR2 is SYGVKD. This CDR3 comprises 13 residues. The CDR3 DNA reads TGTGCCAGCACCCTCATACTAGGCAATGAGCAGTTCTTC. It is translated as CASTLILGNEQFF.

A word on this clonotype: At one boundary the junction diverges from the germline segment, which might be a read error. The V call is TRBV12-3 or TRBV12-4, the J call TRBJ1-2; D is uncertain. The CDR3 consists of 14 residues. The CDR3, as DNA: TGTGCCGGCAGTCCCCGAAACGGCTACTATGGCTACACCTTC. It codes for CAGSPRNGYYGYTF.

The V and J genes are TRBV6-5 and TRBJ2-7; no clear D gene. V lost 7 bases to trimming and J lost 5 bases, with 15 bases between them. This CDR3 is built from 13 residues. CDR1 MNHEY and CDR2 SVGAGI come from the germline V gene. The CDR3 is CASNPVGPNEQYF. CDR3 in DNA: TGTGCCAGCAACCCCGTGGGCCCCAACGAGCAGTACTTC.

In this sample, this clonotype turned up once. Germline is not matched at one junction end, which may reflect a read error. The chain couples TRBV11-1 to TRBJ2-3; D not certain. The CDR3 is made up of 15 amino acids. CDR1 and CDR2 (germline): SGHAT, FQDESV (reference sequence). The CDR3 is CTSSRVSIATDTQYF. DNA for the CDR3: TGTACCAGCAGCCGGGTCAGTATCGCCACAGATACGCAGTATTTT.

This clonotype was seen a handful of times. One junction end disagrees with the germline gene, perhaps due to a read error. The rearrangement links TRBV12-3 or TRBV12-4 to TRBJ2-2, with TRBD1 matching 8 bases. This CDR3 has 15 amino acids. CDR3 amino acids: CASGLRTGSTGELFF. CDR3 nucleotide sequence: TGTGCCAGCGGTTTAAGGACAGGGAGCACCGGGGAGCTGTTTTTT.

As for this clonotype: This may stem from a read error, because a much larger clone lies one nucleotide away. The CDR3 is CASSQGRVGTDTQYF. The CDR3 DNA follows: TGCGCCAGCAGCCAAGGCAGGGTGGGCACAGATACGCAGTATTTT. V gene TRBV4-3 combines with J gene TRBJ2-3; tentatively, D is TRBD1 (5 bases). The V end lost 1 base, the J end lost 1 base, and 9 bases lay between the germline ends. From germline, CDR1 is LGHNA and CDR2 YSLEER. This CDR3 contains 15 residues.

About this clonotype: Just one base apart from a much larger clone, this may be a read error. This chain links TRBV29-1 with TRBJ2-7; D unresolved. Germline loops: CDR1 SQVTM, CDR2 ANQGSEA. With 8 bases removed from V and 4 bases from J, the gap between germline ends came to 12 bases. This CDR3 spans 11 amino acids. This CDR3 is CSILAVYEQYF. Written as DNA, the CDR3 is TGCAGCATTCTGGCAGTATACGAGCAGTACTTC.

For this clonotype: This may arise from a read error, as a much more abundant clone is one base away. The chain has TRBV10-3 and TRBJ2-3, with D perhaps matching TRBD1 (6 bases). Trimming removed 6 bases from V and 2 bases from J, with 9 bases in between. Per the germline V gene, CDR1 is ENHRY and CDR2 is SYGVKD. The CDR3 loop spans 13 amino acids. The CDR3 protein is CAIRGADTDTQYF. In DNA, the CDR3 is TGTGCCATCAGGGGGGCAGACACAGATACGCAGTATTTT.

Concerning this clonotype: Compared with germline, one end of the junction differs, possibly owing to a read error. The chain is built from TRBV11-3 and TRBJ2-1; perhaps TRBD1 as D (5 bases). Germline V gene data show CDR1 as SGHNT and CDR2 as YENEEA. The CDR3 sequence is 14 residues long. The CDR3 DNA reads TGTGTCAGCTCCGCAGGGCCAGAGGTGTATGAGCAGTTCTTC. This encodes CVSSAGPEVYEQFF.

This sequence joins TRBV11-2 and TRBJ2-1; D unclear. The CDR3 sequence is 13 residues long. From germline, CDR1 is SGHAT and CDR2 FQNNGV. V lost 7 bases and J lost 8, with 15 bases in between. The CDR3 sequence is CASNPPLGYEQFF. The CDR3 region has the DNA TGTGCCAGCAACCCCCCTCTGGGCTATGAGCAGTTCTTC.

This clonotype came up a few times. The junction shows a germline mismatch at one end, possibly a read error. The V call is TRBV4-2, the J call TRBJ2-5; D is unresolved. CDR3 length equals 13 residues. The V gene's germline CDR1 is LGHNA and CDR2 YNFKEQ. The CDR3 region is CASSQDRQEIQYF. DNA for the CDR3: TGTGCCAGCAGCCAAGATCGCCAAGAGATCCAGTACTTC.

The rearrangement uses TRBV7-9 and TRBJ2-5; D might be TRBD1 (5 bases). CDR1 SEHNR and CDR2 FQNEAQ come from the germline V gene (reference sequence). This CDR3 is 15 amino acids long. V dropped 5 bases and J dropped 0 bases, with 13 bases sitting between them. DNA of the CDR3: TGTGCCAGCAGCCCACAGGAAAAGTACCAAGAGACCCAGTACTTC. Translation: CASSPQEKYQETQYF. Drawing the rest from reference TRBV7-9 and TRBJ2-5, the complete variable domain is DTGVSQNPRHKITKRGQNVTFRCDPISEHNRLYWYRQTLGQGPEFLTYFQNEAQLEKSRLLSDRFSAERPKGSFSTLEIQRTEQGDSAMYLCASSPQEKYQETQYFGPGTRLLVL.

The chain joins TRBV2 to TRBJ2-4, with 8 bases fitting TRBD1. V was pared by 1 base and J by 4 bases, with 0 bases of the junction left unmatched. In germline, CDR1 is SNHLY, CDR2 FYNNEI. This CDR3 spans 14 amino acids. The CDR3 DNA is TGTGCCAGCAGTGAAGGACAGGGGAAAAACATTCAGTACTTC. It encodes CASSEGQGKNIQYF. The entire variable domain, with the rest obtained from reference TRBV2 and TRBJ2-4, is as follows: EPEVTQTPSHQVTQMGQEVILRCVPISNHLYFYWYRQILGQKVEFLVSFYNNEISEKSEIFDDQFSVERPDGSNFTLKIRSTKLEDSAMYFCASSEGQGKNIQYFGAGTRLSVL.

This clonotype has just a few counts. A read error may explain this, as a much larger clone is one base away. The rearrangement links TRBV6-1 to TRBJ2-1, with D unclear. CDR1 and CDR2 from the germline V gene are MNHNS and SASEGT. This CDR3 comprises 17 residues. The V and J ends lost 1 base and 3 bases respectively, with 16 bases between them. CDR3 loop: CASSEGSDSWYYNEQFF. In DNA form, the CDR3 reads TGTGCCAGCAGTGAAGGGAGCGACTCTTGGTACTACAATGAGCAGTTCTTC.

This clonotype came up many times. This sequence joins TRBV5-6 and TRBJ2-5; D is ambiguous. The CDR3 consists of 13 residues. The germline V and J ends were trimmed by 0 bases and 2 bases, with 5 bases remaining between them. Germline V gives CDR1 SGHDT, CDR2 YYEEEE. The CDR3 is CASSLVAQETQYF. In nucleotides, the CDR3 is TGTGCCAGCAGCTTGGTTGCACAAGAGACCCAGTACTTC.